The rows below give T cell receptor beta chains drawn from one sample of a study of T-cell memory formation after mild COVID-19. TCRdb reprocessed the 5' RACE reads via MiXCR and lists one record per CDR3 protein. Here the sample spans about 180,000 distinct CDR3 sequences, 16% being singletons. The specimen was PBMCs or a T cell subset sorted from them (not recorded which). These receptors all stem from an adult woman who had mild COVID-19 (a few samples of this study predate the infection). Cell type and time point are not known. Both conserved end residues are part of each CDR3. Each record gives: D gene, J gene, clone size, V gene, CDR3 DNA, CDR3 protein. The D gene is left open where the match is weak. Size is stated for part of the rows, as once, few or many counts, or as a class when the clone is expanded.

>NA|TRBJ2-1|many|TRBV3-1
TGTGCCAGCAGCCAAGGGCGTCGTGAGCAGTTCTTC
CASSQGRREQFF
>NA|TRBJ1-1|NA|TRBV30
TGTGCCTGGAGTGTTGTAGGGGGGAACACTGAAGCTTTCTTT
CAWSVVGGNTEAFF
>NA|TRBJ2-5|NA|TRBV4-1
TGCGCCAGCAGCCAAGAAAAGGCCAGCGGAGACATGGAGACCCAGTACTTC
CASSQEKASGDMETQYF
>TRBD2|TRBJ2-5|NA|TRBV12-3/TRBV12-4
TGTGCCAGCAGTTCCCGGGGGGCCCAGTACTTC
CASSSRGAQYF
>NA|TRBJ2-1|many|TRBV5-4
TGTGCCAGCAGCCCCCGTGGGGGCTGGAGCAATGAGCAGTTCTTC
CASSPRGGWSNEQFF
>TRBD2|TRBJ2-1|few|TRBV29-1
TGCAACGCTCGAGCTAGCGGGAGATCCGATGAGCAGTTCTTC
CNARASGRSDEQFF
>NA|TRBJ2-1|few|TRBV12-3/TRBV12-4
TGTGCCAGCAGGTTAACAGGGGGGGACTACAATGAGCAGTTCTTC
CASRLTGGDYNEQFF
>NA|TRBJ2-3|NA|TRBV5-1
TGCGCCAGCAGCGTGTCAGGTGGCTTCCCAGATACGCAGTATTTT
CASSVSGGFPDTQYF
>NA|TRBJ1-2|NA|TRBV19
TGTGCCAGTAGTATAAGTCACTATGGCTACACCTTC
CASSISHYGYTF
>TRBD2|TRBJ2-7|few|TRBV7-2
TGTGCCAGCAGCAAAGGGCCAGGGGCGGGAGGCGAGCAGTACTTC
CASSKGPGAGGEQYF
>NA|TRBJ2-3|few|TRBV30
TGTGCCTGGAGTGTATCGGGGGTAGGAGATACGCAGTATTTT
CAWSVSGVGDTQYF
>NA|TRBJ2-3|NA|TRBV12-3/TRBV12-4
TGTGCCAGCAGTCCCCCTTTGCCAGCGGGCACAGATACGCAGTATTTT
CASSPPLPAGTDTQYF
>NA|TRBJ2-3|few|TRBV7-3
TGTGCCAGCAGCTTAAACGTGCCTAACACAGATACGCAGTATTTT
CASSLNVPNTDTQYF
>NA|TRBJ2-2|NA|TRBV4-1
TGCGCCAGCAGCCAAGCCCCGAGAGGGAAGTCGAACACCGGGGAGCTGTTTTTT
CASSQAPRGKSNTGELFF
>NA|TRBJ2-1|few|TRBV7-2
TGTGCCAGCAGCTTTCAACTCGGGAATGAGCAGTTCTTC
CASSFQLGNEQFF
>NA|TRBJ1-2|few|TRBV12-3/TRBV12-4
TGTGCCAGCACCCGCAGTGGGTCCCATGGCTACACCTTC
CASTRSGSHGYTF
>TRBD2|TRBJ2-3|few|TRBV7-2
TGTGCCAGCAGCACCCGACTAGCGGGGAGCAGACGAGGGGGAACGCAGTATTTT
CASSTRLAGSRRGGTQYF
>NA|TRBJ2-7|many|TRBV12-3/TRBV12-4
TGTGCCAGCAGTTTGAGAGGGCGGGGGCCAGGGGAGCAGTACTTC
CASSLRGRGPGEQYF
>NA|TRBJ1-1|many|TRBV5-4
TGTGCCAGCAGCAATCCAGGATTCATGAACACTGAAGCTTTCTTT
CASSNPGFMNTEAFF
>NA|TRBJ2-2|few|TRBV6-5
TGTGCCAGCAGTCAGACAGGAGTTTCCGGGGAGCTGTTTTTT
CASSQTGVSGELFF
>NA|TRBJ2-7|few|TRBV4-2
TGTGCCAGCAGCCAAGATCAGGGGCGCTACGAGCAGTACTTC
CASSQDQGRYEQYF
>NA|TRBJ1-1|few|TRBV5-6
TGTGCCAGCACAGAAGGTTGGGGGAACACTGAAGCTTTCTTT
CASTEGWGNTEAFF
>NA|TRBJ2-3|few|TRBV12-3/TRBV12-4
TGTGCCAGCAGTTTCAGCTCGAACACAGATACGCAGTATTTT
CASSFSSNTDTQYF
>NA|TRBJ2-1|NA|TRBV12-3/TRBV12-4
TGTGCCAGCAGTTTGGGGGGGGCCTCGGTAGGCAATGAGCAGTTCTTC
CASSLGGASVGNEQFF
>NA|TRBJ1-4|NA|TRBV11-2
TGTGCCAGCAGCCAAGTGAGAGGGTATGGAAAACTGTTTTTT
CASSQVRGYGKLFF
>NA|TRBJ2-7|NA|TRBV7-6
TGTGCCAGCAGCCCCAGTGCTAACCACTACGAGCAGTACTTC
CASSPSANHYEQYF
>NA|TRBJ2-1|NA|TRBV4-3
TGCGCCAGCAGCCAAGTGGCACAGGGCGGTGAGCAGTTCTTC
CASSQVAQGGEQFF
>TRBD1|TRBJ2-4|NA|TRBV9
TGTGCCAGCAGCGCCCCCGGGACAGCCATTCAGTACTTC
CASSAPGTAIQYF
>TRBD1|TRBJ2-7|few|TRBV7-9
TGTGCCAGCAGCTTTTGGGACAGAAACTACGAGCAGTACTTC
CASSFWDRNYEQYF
>TRBD2|TRBJ2-7|NA|TRBV7-8
TGTGCCAGCAGCCCGCAAGGGACTAGGAGCGAGCAGTACTTC
CASSPQGTRSEQYF
>NA|TRBJ1-2|NA|TRBV19
TGTGCCAGTAGTCGGGACGGGACTAACTATGGCTACACCTTC
CASSRDGTNYGYTF
>NA|TRBJ2-7|NA|TRBV18
TGTGCCAGCTCACCACTACCGGGGGACTACGAGCAGTACTTC
CASSPLPGDYEQYF
>NA|TRBJ2-1|NA|TRBV7-6
TGTGCCAGCAGTGGGCAGCAGTACAATGAGCAGTTCTTC
CASSGQQYNEQFF
>NA|TRBJ1-1|few|TRBV7-9
TGTGCCAGCAGCTTAAGCGGAGTGGAGAACACTGAAGCTTTCTTT
CASSLSGVENTEAFF
>NA|TRBJ2-6|NA|TRBV25-1
TGTGCCAGCAGTGTTGGAGGGCTCTCTGGGGCCAACGTCCTGACTTTC
CASSVGGLSGANVLTF